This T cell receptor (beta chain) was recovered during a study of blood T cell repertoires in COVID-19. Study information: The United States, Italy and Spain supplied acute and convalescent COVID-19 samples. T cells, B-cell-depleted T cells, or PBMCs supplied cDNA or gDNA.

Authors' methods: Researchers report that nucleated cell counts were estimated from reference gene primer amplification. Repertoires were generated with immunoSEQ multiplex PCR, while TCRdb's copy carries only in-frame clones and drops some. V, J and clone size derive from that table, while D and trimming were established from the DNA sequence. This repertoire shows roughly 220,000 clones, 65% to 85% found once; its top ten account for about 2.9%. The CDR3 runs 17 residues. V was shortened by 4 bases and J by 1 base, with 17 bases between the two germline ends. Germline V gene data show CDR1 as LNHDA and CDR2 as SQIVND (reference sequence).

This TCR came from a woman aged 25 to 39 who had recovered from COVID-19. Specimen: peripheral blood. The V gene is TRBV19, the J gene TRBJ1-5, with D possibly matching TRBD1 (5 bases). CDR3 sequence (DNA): TGTGCCAGTAGTAGTCAGGGCAGAATAACAAGCAATCAGCCCCAGCATTTT. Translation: CASSSQGRITSNQPQHF.